Below are 8 T cell receptor beta chains sequenced from a single sample in a study of blood T cell repertoires in COVID-19. The repertoire was sequenced with immunoSEQ multiplex PCR; TCRdb's copy has only in-frame clones and lacks some. The profile shows about 370,000 clones, 80% to 90% of them singletons. Sequenced input: PBMCs or T cells enriched from blood (not recorded which). Source of these receptors: a man aged 18-30 years who had recovered from COVID-19.

J is TRBJ2-7 and V is TRBV3-1 (or the pseudogene TRBV3-2); 14 bases agree with TRBD2. CDR3 length equals 17 residues. V trimming: 4 bases; J trimming: 2 bases; junction bases outside the gene matches: 7. From germline, CDR1 is LGHDT and CDR2 YNNKEL (reference sequence). CDR3 region: CASSPGLAGVDPYEQYF. The CDR3 region has the DNA TGTGCCAGCAGCCCGGGACTAGCGGGAGTGGATCCCTACGAGCAGTACTTC.

The chain joins TRBV4-1 to TRBJ2-7, with 9 bases identical to TRBD1. CDR1 is MGHRA and CDR2 is YSYEKL in the germline V gene. The V gene end was trimmed by 2 bases and the J gene end by 2 bases; junction bases not matched to a gene: 10. This CDR3 spans 17 amino acids. The CDR3 DNA follows: TGCGCCAGCAGCCAAATGTGGGGGGACAGGGTTACCTACGAGCAGTACTTC. It specifies CASSQMWGDRVTYEQYF.

This chain uses TRBV19 with TRBJ1-5; the match to TRBD1 covers 9 bases. V dropped 0 bases and J dropped 6; count of bases not matched to a gene: 3. CDR1 is LNHDA and CDR2 is SQIVND in the germline V gene (reference sequence). The CDR3 consists of 15 residues. The CDR3 loop reads CASSIDPTGGQPQHF. The CDR3 DNA reads TGTGCCAGTAGTATAGACCCGACAGGGGGTCAGCCCCAGCATTTT.

The gene calls are TRBV28 and TRBJ2-1, with 8 bases that match TRBD2. The CDR3 totals 14 residues. The germline CDR1 and CDR2 sequences are MDHEN and SYDVKM. V shed 5 bases, J shed 6 bases, and the junction held 6 bases outside the gene matches. Here the CDR3 DNA reads TGTGCCAGCAGTCCAACTAGCGGAGTCAATGAGCAGTTCTTC. Translated, it gives CASSPTSGVNEQFF.

This chain connects TRBV4-2 to TRBJ2-2; 10 nucleotides align to TRBD1. Germline assignment: CDR1 LGHNA and CDR2 YNFKEQ. J was trimmed by 5 bases and V by 0 bases; bases with no gene match: 3. The CDR3 is 16 amino acids. The chain's CDR3 is CASSQDRTGGTGELFF. In nucleotides, the CDR3 is TGTGCCAGCAGCCAAGATCGGACAGGGGGTACCGGGGAGCTGTTTTTT.

With respect to this clone: This same CDR3 is encoded by further DNA sequences in the sample. This chain's CDR3 is CASSLSGQPQHF. In DNA, the CDR3 is TGTGCCAGCAGCCTCTCGGGACAGCCCCAGCATTTT. This rearrangement joins TRBV11-2 to TRBJ1-5; no definite D call. CDR1 is SGHAT and CDR2 is FQNNGV in the germline V gene. CDR3 length: 12 amino acids. Trimming removed 5 bases at V and 7 bases at J, with 9 bases between.

The J gene is TRBJ2-5, the V gene TRBV27; 15 bases are a match to TRBD2. V lost 6 bases, J lost 5 bases, and 7 bases stayed unmatched. Germline lookup yields CDR1 MNHEY and CDR2 SMNVEV (reference sequence). The CDR3 consists of 16 residues. The CDR3 coding sequence is TGTGCCAGCAGAAGGACTAGCGGGAGGGGGGGGGAGACCCAGTACTTC. Amino acids: CASRRTSGRGGETQYF.

This chain joins TRBV7-9 and TRBJ1-1; perhaps TRBD1 as D (6 bases). The CDR3 totals 14 residues. V was trimmed by 6 bases and J by 3 bases, leaving 14 bases between them. The germline V gene encodes CDR1 SEHNR and CDR2 FQNEAQ (reference sequence). CDR3 sequence (DNA): TGTGCCAGCAGAGGGGGATCATGGGACACTGAAGCTTTCTTT. The encoded protein is CASRGGSWDTEAFF.